This T cell receptor (beta chain) was documented in a study of T cells in Graves' hyperthyroidism and ophthalmopathy. In this sample, this clonotype turned up many times. The source material, RNA transcripts, was used to amplify TCR beta CDR3 regions. A set of HTBI primers served as the primers for a first-round RT-PCR of the TCR CDR3. TCRdb recomputed calls from the multiplex PCR reads with MiXCR, one row per CDR3 protein. The profile shows under 250,000 distinct CDR3 sequences, 15% to 20% of them singletons. The CDR3 has 17 residues. Trimming at V came to 1 base and at J to 2 bases, leaving 5 bases not matched to a gene. Germline values: CDR1 SGHTA, CDR2 FQGNSA.

The J gene is TRBJ2-3, the V gene TRBV7-2, with TRBD2 matching over 11 bases. This sequence originates from a middle-aged man with Graves' hyperthyroidism. Sample: blood. DNA of the CDR3: TGTGCCAGCAGCTTAGACCGACTAGCGGGAAACACAGATACGCAGTATTTT. This encodes CASSLDRLAGNTDTQYF. The full variable domain, in which reference TRBV7-2 and TRBJ2-3 provide the parts outside the CDR3, is GAGVSQSPSNKVTEKGKDVELRCDPISGHTALYWYRQSLGQGLEFLIYFQGNSAPDKSGLPSDRFSAERTGGSVSTLTIQRTQQEDSAVYLCASSLDRLAGNTDTQYFGPGTRLTVL.